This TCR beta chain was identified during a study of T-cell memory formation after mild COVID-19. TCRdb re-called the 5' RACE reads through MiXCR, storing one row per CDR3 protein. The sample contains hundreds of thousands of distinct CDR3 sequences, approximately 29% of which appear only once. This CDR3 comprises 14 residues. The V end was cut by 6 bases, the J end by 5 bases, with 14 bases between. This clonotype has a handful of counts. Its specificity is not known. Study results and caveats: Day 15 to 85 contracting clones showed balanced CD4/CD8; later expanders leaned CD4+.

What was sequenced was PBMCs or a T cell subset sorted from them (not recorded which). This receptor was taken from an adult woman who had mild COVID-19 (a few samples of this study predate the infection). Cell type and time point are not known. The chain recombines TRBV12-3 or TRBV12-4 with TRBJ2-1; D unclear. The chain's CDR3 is CASSPPKVHNEQFF. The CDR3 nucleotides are TGTGCCAGCAGCCCTCCGAAGGTGCACAATGAGCAGTTCTTC.